Given below is one T cell receptor (beta chain) in context. Its antigen is undetermined. The donors gave bone marrow, and they were healthy. Sampled while nominally healthy, donors likely had unrecorded immune exposures. This sample was included in a study of cytomegalovirus exposure and HLA in healthy donors. Trimming cost V 7 bases and J 4 bases, with 13 bases left between them. CDR1 MNHEY and CDR2 SVGAGI come from the germline V gene. This CDR3 is built from 13 residues. Broader study findings: Reports showed the classifier diagnosing cytomegalovirus status with high specificity and sensitivity. Researchers reported that three CMV-associated chains were confirmed in vitro as CMV antigen-specific.

The PCR made use of 60 Vbeta and 13 Jbeta primers. Measured with immunoSEQ multiplex PCR; TCRdb has only the in-frame clones, and not every one. In the table there are some 93,000 clones, 82% of which are singletons. The chain is built from TRBV6-5 and TRBJ1-2, with D possibly being TRBD1 (6 bases). Sequencing input: PBMCs. The sequence derives from a man in his fifties or sixties in good health and CMV-seronegative. CDR3 protein: CASTGGQSYGYTF. CDR3 DNA sequence: TGTGCCAGCACGGGGGGACAATCCTATGGCTACACCTTC.